The 30 T cell receptor beta chains below come from one sample, sequenced in a study of blood T cell repertoires in COVID-19 (dated by TCRdb to about 2020). The library came from the immunoSEQ multiplex PCR assay. TCRdb limited this immuneACCESS table to in-frame rearrangements with V and J called. A share of clones is missing; checked studies link under half to unresolved V genes, and the rest is unexplained. Counted in this sample were 200,000 to 250,000 clones; around 75% of them appeared once. In total, the top ten clones hold around 5.1% of the sample. The sequenced sample was peripheral blood. The receptor set was obtained from a human donor in a cohort sampled during active COVID-19.

The CDR3 reads CASSLQGDNSPLHF. Written as DNA, the CDR3 is TGTGCCAGCAGCCTACAGGGGGATAATTCACCCCTCCACTTT. The chain carries TRBV4-2 and TRBJ1-6; 8 bases fit TRBD1. The trim removed 4 bases at V and 5 bases at J, leaving 1 base unmatched. Germline lookup yields CDR1 LGHNA and CDR2 YNFKEQ. The CDR3 is 14 amino acids.

The V and J genes are TRBV7-8 and TRBJ1-5; 7 bases fit TRBD1. The CDR3 runs 16 residues. The germline V gene has CDR1 SGHVS and CDR2 FQNEAQ. Germline trimming cut 5 bases from V and 0 bases from J; bases unmatched to any gene: 7. As DNA, the CDR3 is TGTGCCAGCAGCCTCGGGACAGTCCTTAGCAATCAGCCCCAGCATTTT. It codes for CASSLGTVLSNQPQHF.

The rearrangement joins TRBV27 to TRBJ2-7; 11 positions match TRBD2. The CDR3 runs 15 residues. Unmatched junction bases numbered 8, after V lost 8 bases and J lost 2 bases. Germline lookup yields CDR1 MNHEY and CDR2 SMNVEV (reference sequence). CDR3 sequence: CASRVAGGPAYEQYF. Here the CDR3 DNA reads TGTGCCAGCCGGGTAGCGGGAGGGCCCGCCTACGAGCAGTACTTC.

The chain has TRBV6-5 and TRBJ2-1; 12 positions agree with TRBD1. This CDR3 is 15 amino acids long. The V gene end was trimmed by 7 bases and the J gene end by 4 bases; junction bases not matched to a gene: 5. Germline CDR1 and CDR2: MNHEY and SVGAGI. CDR3 sequence: CASIGDRGRYNEQFF. The CDR3 nucleotides are TGTGCCAGCATCGGGGACAGGGGGCGATACAATGAGCAGTTCTTC.

The chain couples TRBV7-9 to TRBJ1-6; possible D gene TRBD1, 5 bases. Germline-derived CDR1 and CDR2 are SEHNR and FQNEAQ (reference sequence). The CDR3 is 15 amino acids. Deletions cut 4 bases from V and 2 bases from J, with 9 bases between. In nucleotides, the CDR3 is TGTGCCAGCAGCTCGACAGCCCCCTATAATTCACCCCTCCACTTT. Its protein product is CASSSTAPYNSPLHF.

The chain has TRBV28 and TRBJ2-7; 7 bases agree with TRBD1. The junction had 7 bases not matched to a gene; V was cut back by 6 bases and J by 2 bases. The CDR3 spans 14 residues. Germline V gene sequence: CDR1 MDHEN, CDR2 SYDVKM. CDR3 sequence (DNA): TGTGCCAGCAGGACCGGGACAGCTACCTACGAGCAGTACTTC. Residues: CASRTGTATYEQYF.

A few counts support this clone. As DNA, the CDR3 is TGTGCCAGCCTGGGAGGGGCGGGAAACACTGAAGCTTTCTTT. This codes for CASLGGAGNTEAFF. The chain uses TRBV28 and TRBJ1-1; D perhaps matches TRBD1 (5 bases). V dropped 8 bases and J dropped 2 bases, with 15 bases sitting between them. In germline, CDR1 is MDHEN, CDR2 SYDVKM. CDR3 length equals 14 residues.

The chain is built from TRBV28 and TRBJ1-2; D is uncertain. There are 12 residues in the CDR3. Germline V gives CDR1 MDHEN, CDR2 SYDVKM. V lost 5 bases to trimming and J lost 4 bases, with 8 bases between them. CDR3 protein: CASSPLLYGYTF. The CDR3 nucleotides read TGTGCCAGCAGTCCCCTCCTCTATGGCTACACCTTC.

The chain has TRBV18 and TRBJ1-1; 9 bases agree with TRBD1. With V trimmed by 3 bases and J by 5 bases, 7 bases remained unmatched. This CDR3 comprises 15 residues. The germline CDR1 and CDR2 sequences are KGHSH and LQKENI. The CDR3 DNA reads as TGTGCCAGCTCACCCCAGGGACAGGGAAGGACTGAAGCTTTCTTT. Translating it yields CASSPQGQGRTEAFF. Drawing the rest from reference TRBV18 and TRBJ1-1, the complete variable domain is NAGVMQNPRHLVRRRGQEARLRCSPMKGHSHVYWYRQLPEEGLKFMVYLQKENIIDESGMPKERFSAEFPKEGPSILRIQQVVRGDSAAYFCASSPQGQGRTEAFFGQGTRLTVV.

The rearrangement uses TRBV28 and TRBJ1-1, with D possibly TRBD1 on 6 matching bases. V lost 6 bases to trimming and J lost 0 bases, with 14 bases between them. The CDR3 contains 15 residues. Germline loops: CDR1 MDHEN, CDR2 SYDVKM. The CDR3 bases are TGTGCCAGCAGAGGGGCGACAGGCATGAACACTGAAGCTTTCTTT. Encoded protein: CASRGATGMNTEAFF.

The chain carries TRBV6-5 and TRBJ2-7; 7 bases map to TRBD2. Trimming at V came to 7 bases and at J to 0 bases, leaving 3 bases not matched to a gene. The CDR3 sequence is 13 residues long. CDR1 is MNHEY, CDR2 SVGAGI, per germline. Here the CDR3 DNA reads TGTGCCAGCAAAAAGCGGGACTCCTACGAGCAGTACTTC. Its translation is CASKKRDSYEQYF.

This clone was seen only a few times. This chain links TRBV7-2 with TRBJ2-2; D may be TRBD1 (6 bases). Trimming took 5 bases from V and 7 from J, leaving 14 bases between them. CDR3 length: 14 residues. Germline V gives CDR1 SGHTA, CDR2 FQGNSA. The CDR3 is CASSRDKRNGELFF. Here the CDR3 DNA reads TGTGCCAGCAGCCGGGACAAAAGAAACGGGGAGCTGTTTTTT.

There are a few counts of this clone. CDR3 DNA sequence: TGTGCCAGAAATACAGGGGGCTCTGAAAAACTGTTTTTT. Protein sequence: CARNTGGSEKLFF. This chain connects TRBV2 to TRBJ1-4, with 9 bases fitting TRBD1. The junction had 6 bases not matched to a gene; V was cut back by 9 bases and J by 7 bases. The CDR3 totals 13 residues. The V gene's germline CDR1 is SNHLY and CDR2 FYNNEI.

The chain combines TRBV9 with TRBJ2-2; D perhaps matches TRBD2 (5 bases). V shed 0 bases and J shed 7 bases, with 10 bases lying between them. Germline CDR1 reads SGDLS; CDR2 reads YYNGEE. The CDR3 sequence is 14 residues long. CDR3: CASSVGGGYGELFF. The CDR3 DNA follows: TGTGCCAGCAGCGTAGGTGGAGGATACGGGGAGCTGTTTTTT. The variable domain in full, with the rest retrieved from reference TRBV9 and TRBJ2-2, is DSGVTQTPKHLITATGQRVTLRCSPRSGDLSVYWYQQSLDQGLQFLIQYYNGEERAKGNILERFSAQQFPDLHSELNLSSLELGDSALYFCASSVGGGYGELFFGEGSRLTVL.

The V call is TRBV30, the J call TRBJ2-7, with 8 bases that match TRBD2. The CDR3 is made up of 14 amino acids. V shed 4 bases, J shed 4 bases, and the junction held 9 bases outside the gene matches. Germline lookup yields CDR1 GTSNPN and CDR2 SVGIG (reference sequence). The CDR3 spells CAWNRGLAFYEQYF. DNA for the CDR3: TGTGCCTGGAATAGAGGACTAGCTTTTTACGAGCAGTACTTC. The full variable domain, with the rest looked up from reference TRBV30 and TRBJ2-7, is SQTIHQWPATLVQPVGSPLSLECTVEGTSNPNLYWYRQAAGRGLQLLFYSVGIGQISSEVPQNLSASRPQDRQFILSSKKLLLSDSGFYLCAWNRGLAFYEQYFGPGTRLTVT.

This clone was observed a few times. The chain employs TRBV28 and TRBJ2-7; D remains unclear. The CDR3 runs 12 residues. Germline values: CDR1 MDHEN, CDR2 SYDVKM. V gave up 10 bases and J gave up 2 bases, with 12 bases separating them. DNA for the CDR3: TGTGCCACGCTCGCGGCCACCTACGAGCAGTACTTC. It yields the protein CATLAATYEQYF. Filled out from reference TRBV28 and TRBJ2-7, the complete variable domain reads DVKVTQSSRYLVKRTGEKVFLECVQDMDHENMFWYRQDPGLGLRLIYFSYDVKMKEKGDIPEGYSVSREKKERFSLILESASTNQTSMYLCATLAATYEQYFGPGTRLTVT.

This CDR3 reads CASSYGQGGVENTEAFF. CDR3 DNA sequence: TGTGCCAGCAGTTACGGGCAGGGGGGAGTGGAGAACACTGAAGCTTTCTTT. J is TRBJ1-1 and V is TRBV6-2 or TRBV6-3; 7 bases fit TRBD1. The CDR3 consists of 17 residues. Trimming removed 2 bases from V and 1 base from J; junction bases left unmatched: 10. Germline-derived CDR1 and CDR2 are MNHEY and SVGEGT.

This chain connects TRBV27 to TRBJ1-2; D is ambiguous. The CDR3 is made up of 12 amino acids. The germline V and J ends were trimmed by 5 bases and 5 bases, with 9 bases remaining between them. The germline CDR1 and CDR2 sequences are MNHEY and SMNVEV (reference sequence). The CDR3 here is CASSTTGYGYTF. The CDR3 coding sequence is TGTGCCAGCAGTACAACGGGTTATGGCTACACCTTC.

The genes are TRBV18 and TRBJ2-7; TRBD2 matches 7 bases. Germline lookup yields CDR1 KGHSH and CDR2 LQKENI. Germline trimming cut 4 bases from V and 5 bases from J; bases unmatched to any gene: 8. The CDR3 is made up of 14 amino acids. This CDR3 reads CASSRLAEGHEQYF. DNA for the CDR3: TGTGCCAGCTCACGACTAGCCGAGGGTCACGAGCAGTACTTC.

This clone has just one count. The rearrangement uses TRBV18 and TRBJ1-2, with TRBD1 matching 9 bases. Germline V gene data show CDR1 as KGHSH and CDR2 as LQKENI. This CDR3 comprises 16 residues. V was pared by 3 bases and J by 4 bases, with 9 bases of the junction left unmatched. The CDR3 loop reads CASSPPGQGFTYGYTF. CDR3 DNA sequence: TGTGCCAGCTCACCCCCGGGACAGGGATTTACCTATGGCTACACCTTC.

In this sample, this clone turned up once. The chain uses TRBV4-3 and TRBJ2-3; TRBD2 aligns across 9 bases. V was pared by 0 bases and J by 3 bases, with 4 bases of the junction left unmatched. Germline lookup yields CDR1 LGHNA and CDR2 YSLEER. This CDR3 is 16 amino acids long. The CDR3 region is CASSQDAGGRTDTQYF. For the CDR3, the DNA is TGCGCCAGCAGCCAAGATGCGGGAGGGCGTACAGATACGCAGTATTTT.

The chain links TRBV4-2 to TRBJ2-7; 7 nucleotides align to TRBD2. J gave up 4 bases and V 1 base, and 10 bases lay outside the gene matches. The V gene's germline CDR1 is LGHNA and CDR2 YNFKEQ. The CDR3 runs 16 residues. For the CDR3, the DNA is TGTGCCAGCAGCCAAGTACGTACCGGGACTACATACGAGCAGTACTTC. Its translation is CASSQVRTGTTYEQYF.

J is TRBJ2-7 and V is TRBV9; 7 nucleotides align to TRBD1. CDR1 and CDR2 (germline): SGDLS, YYNGEE. V gave up 5 bases and J gave up 1 base; unmatched junction bases: 15. The CDR3 runs 17 residues. The CDR3 nucleotides are TGTGCCAGCAGATGCGGCAGGGGGTGCCATGGGTCCTACGAGCAGTACTTC. It encodes CASRCGRGCHGSYEQYF.

V is TRBV27 and J is TRBJ2-5; 7 nucleotides agree with TRBD2. The CDR3 is 13 amino acids. CDR1 is MNHEY and CDR2 is SMNVEV in the germline V gene (reference sequence). V gave up 4 bases and J gave up 2 bases; unmatched junction bases: 1. CDR3 sequence: CASSSLAQETQYF. Here the CDR3 DNA reads TGTGCCAGCAGTTCACTAGCGCAAGAGACCCAGTACTTC.

The chain combines TRBV30 with TRBJ2-7; TRBD1 matches 9 bases. This CDR3 spans 13 amino acids. J gave up 7 bases and V 4 bases, and 8 bases lay outside the gene matches. CDR1 is GTSNPN, CDR2 SVGIG, per germline (reference sequence). The CDR3 DNA follows: TGTGCCTGGACCTCCGGGACAGGGAGGGAGCAGTACTTC. Translating it yields CAWTSGTGREQYF.

This chain uses TRBV7-8 with TRBJ1-5, with TRBD1 matching 9 bases. The junction had 8 bases not matched to a gene; V was cut back by 5 bases and J by 6 bases. The CDR3 has 15 amino acids. The V gene's germline CDR1 is SGHVS and CDR2 FQNEAQ. Written as DNA, the CDR3 is TGTGCCAGCAGCCCCGGGACAGGGTTGGGTCAGCCCCAGCATTTT. Translation: CASSPGTGLGQPQHF.

This clone was counted a single time. The chain uses TRBV6-1 and TRBJ1-1; D not resolved. Between the trimmed V and J ends, which lost 2 bases and 0 bases, there was a span of 7 bases. This CDR3 has 14 amino acids. Germline V CDR1 and CDR2: MNHNS, SASEGT. The CDR3 region is CASSELRVNTEAFF. DNA of the CDR3: TGTGCCAGCAGTGAACTTCGGGTGAACACTGAAGCTTTCTTT.

V is TRBV27 and J is TRBJ2-7; possible D gene TRBD1, 5 bases. Germline lookup yields CDR1 MNHEY and CDR2 SMNVEV (reference sequence). The CDR3 length is 14 residues. Trimming took 0 bases from V and 3 from J, leaving 9 bases between them. The chain's CDR3 is CASSLSIGVYEQYF. Here the CDR3 DNA reads TGTGCCAGCAGTTTATCGATAGGGGTCTACGAGCAGTACTTC.

The chain combines TRBV11-1 with TRBJ2-5; 7 bases align to TRBD2. This CDR3 region has 15 residues. Germline values: CDR1 SGHAT, CDR2 FQDESV (reference sequence). The V gene end was trimmed by 4 bases and the J gene end by 1 base; junction bases not matched to a gene: 6. This chain's CDR3 is CASSWGGLTQETQYF. CDR3 DNA: TGTGCCAGCAGCTGGGGGGGACTAACCCAAGAGACCCAGTACTTC.

This clone was observed a handful of times. The V and J genes are TRBV7-9 and TRBJ1-5; D is uncertain. V lost 1 base, J lost 3 bases, and 7 bases lay in between. The CDR3 length is 14 residues. Germline V gene lookup returns CDR1 SEHNR and CDR2 FQNEAQ (reference sequence). The CDR3 is CASSLDGYNQPQHF. In nucleotides, the CDR3 is TGTGCCAGCAGCTTAGACGGTTACAATCAGCCCCAGCATTTT. Complete variable domain (other parts from reference TRBV7-9 and TRBJ1-5): DTGVSQNPRHKITKRGQNVTFRCDPISEHNRLYWYRQTLGQGPEFLTYFQNEAQLEKSRLLSDRFSAERPKGSFSTLEIQRTEQGDSAMYLCASSLDGYNQPQHFGDGTRLSIL.